This entry lists 31 T cell receptor beta chains sequenced from one sample in a study of blood T cell repertoires in COVID-19 (dated by TCRdb to the early 2020s). The library was built by means of the immunoSEQ multiplex PCR assay. This is the immuneACCESS table as TCRdb keeps it, with only in-frame sequences that have V and J called. A part of the clones is gone; compared with another copy, unresolved V genes explain less than half, and the rest is unexplained. In all, the sample holds around 260,000 clones, and more than 75% of those were seen once. The ten largest make up over 7.5% of the sample. Sequenced: peripheral blood. The receptors were sampled from a man in his forties or fifties who had recovered from COVID-19.

V gene TRBV9 combines with J gene TRBJ2-2; 8 bases map to TRBD2. The CDR3 covers 14 residues. Losses at the gene ends were 0 bases for V and 7 bases for J; bases not matched to a gene: 2. Germline V gene data show CDR1 as SGDLS and CDR2 as YYNGEE. The CDR3 bases are TGTGCCAGCAGCGTAGCCAGCGGGAGCGGGGAGCTGTTTTTT. Translation: CASSVASGSGELFF. Complete variable domain (other parts from reference TRBV9 and TRBJ2-2): DSGVTQTPKHLITATGQRVTLRCSPRSGDLSVYWYQQSLDQGLQFLIQYYNGEERAKGNILERFSAQQFPDLHSELNLSSLELGDSALYFCASSVASGSGELFFGEGSRLTVL.

The V gene is TRBV4-3, the J gene TRBJ2-3; tentative D call: TRBD1 (6 bases). This CDR3 comprises 13 residues. V lost 3 bases, J lost 6 bases, and 10 bases lay in between. Germline values: CDR1 LGHNA, CDR2 YSLEER. CDR3 nucleotides: TGCGCCAGCAGCCAGGACAGCTTTGATACGCAGTATTTT. This sequence encodes CASSQDSFDTQYF.

The rearrangement uses TRBV7-9 and TRBJ2-1, with D perhaps TRBD1 (5 bases). Deletions cut 1 base from V and 9 bases from J, with 16 bases between. The CDR3 loop spans 15 amino acids. Germline CDR1 SEHNR, CDR2 FQNEAQ (reference sequence). CDR3 bases: TGTGCCAGCAGCTTAGGGACATCATACGTGGGTGAGCAGTTCTTC. This gives the protein CASSLGTSYVGEQFF.

The rearrangement joins TRBV10-3 to TRBJ1-1, with D possibly TRBD1 on 6 matching bases. Looked up from germline, CDR1 is ENHRY and CDR2 is SYGVKD. The V and J ends lost 2 bases and 5 bases respectively, with 15 bases between them. The CDR3 is 15 residues long. CDR3 protein: CAISETTGHMTEAFF. The CDR3 DNA reads TGTGCCATCAGTGAGACTACGGGACATATGACTGAAGCTTTCTTT.

The CDR3 DNA sequence: TGCGCCAGCAGCTTGGGGTCTTCATGGAGGAATACTGAAGCTTTCTTT. Encoded protein: CASSLGSSWRNTEAFF. The V and J genes are TRBV5-1 and TRBJ1-1, with D uncertain. Trimming removed 0 bases at V and 5 bases at J, with 17 bases between. CDR3 length equals 16 residues. The germline V gene encodes CDR1 SGHRS and CDR2 YFSETQ.

V is TRBV7-2 and J is TRBJ1-1, with 8 bases identical to TRBD1. This CDR3 contains 18 residues. Germline CDR1 and CDR2: SGHTA and FQGNSA. Losses at the gene ends were 7 bases for V and 0 bases for J; bases not matched to a gene: 16. The CDR3 here is CASNYPGDRFFLNTEAFF. CDR3 sequence (DNA): TGTGCCAGCAACTACCCCGGGGACAGGTTCTTTTTGAACACTGAAGCTTTCTTT.

The CDR3 reads CASSQDSLSPLHF. CDR3 in DNA: TGCGCCAGCAGCCAAGACTCTCTATCACCCCTCCACTTT. This chain uses TRBV4-3 with TRBJ1-6; D unresolved. Germline CDR1 and CDR2: LGHNA and YSLEER. The CDR3 has 13 amino acids. The V gene lost 0 bases and the J gene lost 10 bases, with 7 bases spanning the gap.

This clone was observed a few times. V and J are TRBV4-1 and TRBJ1-1, with D unclear. The germline V and J ends were trimmed by 4 bases and 3 bases, with 9 bases remaining between them. CDR3 size: 13 residues. The germline V gene has CDR1 MGHRA and CDR2 YSYEKL. The CDR3 sequence: CASSPRVDTEAFF. CDR3 DNA: TGCGCCAGCAGCCCGCGGGTGGACACTGAAGCTTTCTTT.

This sequence joins TRBV27 and TRBJ2-2; 7 bases map to TRBD1. From germline, CDR1 is MNHEY and CDR2 SMNVEV (reference sequence). The CDR3 has 15 amino acids. Trimming cost V 6 bases and J 3 bases; bases outside gene matches: 7. The CDR3 protein is CASRTHRGDTGELFF. The CDR3 coding sequence is TGTGCCAGCAGAACCCACAGGGGTGACACCGGGGAGCTGTTTTTT.

The chain combines TRBV12-5 with TRBJ1-5; D not resolved. The ends were cut back, 0 bases at V and 7 bases at J, with 7 bases in the middle. The CDR3 length is 13 residues. Per the germline V gene, CDR1 is LGHNT and CDR2 is FRNRAP. The DNA of the CDR3 is TGTGCTAGTGGTTTGGTAGAGCGACAGCCCCAGCATTTT. Protein product: CASGLVERQPQHF.

The chain employs TRBV5-1 and TRBJ2-1, with 7 bases fitting TRBD1. This CDR3 is 16 amino acids long. The V and J ends lost 1 base and 0 bases, in that order; junction bases with no gene match: 4. The germline CDR1 and CDR2 sequences are SGHRS and YFSETQ. In DNA form, the CDR3 reads TGCGCCAGCAGCTTGCTCGACAGGGCCTCCTACAATGAGCAGTTCTTC. The encoded protein is CASSLLDRASYNEQFF.

This chain uses TRBV7-9 with TRBJ1-2; no definite D call. Germline V gives CDR1 SEHNR, CDR2 FQNEAQ (reference sequence). This CDR3 is 13 amino acids long. V lost 3 bases and J 1 base, leaving 6 bases between the germline ends. The CDR3 region has the DNA TGTGCCAGCAGCTTCGAGATTAACTATGGCTACACCTTC. As protein: CASSFEINYGYTF.

This rearrangement joins TRBV2 to TRBJ1-1; TRBD1 might be the D (6 bases). The CDR3 loop spans 13 amino acids. V lost 3 bases and J lost 4, with 9 bases in between. CDR1 SNHLY and CDR2 FYNNEI come from the germline V gene. CDR3 region: CASSELGGTEAFF. CDR3 bases: TGTGCCAGCAGTGAGTTAGGGGGCACTGAAGCTTTCTTT.

The V and J genes are TRBV10-2 and TRBJ1-3; D may be TRBD1 (5 bases). Trimming took 7 bases from V and 0 from J, leaving 10 bases between them. The CDR3 loop spans 14 amino acids. Germline loops: CDR1 WSHSY, CDR2 SAAADI. CDR3 nucleotides: TGCGCCAGCACGGGGGGAAGCTCTGGAAACACCATATATTTT. Encoded protein: CASTGGSSGNTIYF.

In nucleotides, the CDR3 is TGTGCCAGCAGCCTCGACAGGGGGGTCACTGAAGCTTTCTTT. Residues: CASSLDRGVTEAFF. This sequence joins TRBV5-4 and TRBJ1-1; the match to TRBD1 covers 9 bases. Germline assignment: CDR1 SGHNT and CDR2 YYREEE (reference sequence). V lost 4 bases, J lost 4 bases, and 5 bases stayed unmatched. This CDR3 is built from 14 residues.

The V and J genes are TRBV7-8 and TRBJ2-2; 7 bases line up with TRBD2. The CDR3 has 16 residues. Per the germline V gene, CDR1 is SGHVS and CDR2 is FQNEAQ. V lost 5 bases to trimming and J lost 1 base; unmatched junction nucleotides: 7. This CDR3 is CASSPGTNQNTGELFF. In DNA, the CDR3 is TGTGCCAGCAGCCCCGGGACTAACCAGAACACCGGGGAGCTGTTTTTT.

This chain connects TRBV11-2 to TRBJ1-4, with 10 bases fitting TRBD1. With 4 bases clipped from V and 3 bases from J, the junction kept 8 bases outside the gene matches. Germline-derived CDR1 and CDR2 are SGHAT and FQNNGV. The CDR3 loop spans 17 amino acids. The CDR3 protein is CASSYLTGGRANEKLFF. CDR3 DNA: TGTGCCAGCAGCTATCTGACAGGGGGCAGGGCTAATGAAAAACTGTTTTTT. Using reference TRBV11-2 and TRBJ1-4 for the parts outside the CDR3, the full variable domain is EAGVAQSPRYKIIEKRQSVAFWCNPISGHATLYWYQQILGQGPKLLIQFQNNGVVDDSQLPKDRFSAERLKGVDSTLKIQPAKLEDSAVYLCASSYLTGGRANEKLFFGSGTQLSVL.

This rearrangement joins TRBV7-9 to TRBJ1-2, with D hard to call. Trimming cost V 5 bases and J 4 bases, with 14 bases left between them. This CDR3 spans 14 amino acids. Germline V gene lookup returns CDR1 SEHNR and CDR2 FQNEAQ (reference sequence). The CDR3 here is CASSPRRESYGYTF. The CDR3 DNA is TGTGCCAGCAGCCCCCGACGGGAAAGCTATGGCTACACCTTC.

The chain recombines TRBV30 with TRBJ2-3; 10 bases are a match to TRBD2. This CDR3 contains 14 residues. Trimming removed 7 bases from V and 5 bases from J; junction bases left unmatched: 9. Germline-derived CDR1 and CDR2 are GTSNPN and SVGIG (reference sequence). The CDR3 DNA reads as TGTGCCTACCAAACTAGCGGGAAGATAGATACGCAGTATTTT. Its translation is CAYQTSGKIDTQYF. Based on the CDR3 plus reference TRBV30 and TRBJ2-3, the full variable domain is SQTIHQWPATLVQPVGSPLSLECTVEGTSNPNLYWYRQAAGRGLQLLFYSVGIGQISSEVPQNLSASRPQDRQFILSSKKLLLSDSGFYLCAYQTSGKIDTQYFGPGTRLTVL.

The rearrangement links TRBV2 to TRBJ2-2, with TRBD2 identical over 9 bases. Germline V CDR1 and CDR2: SNHLY, FYNNEI. The CDR3 is 16 residues long. Trimming cost V 9 bases and J 6 bases; bases outside gene matches: 14. The chain's CDR3 is CASETSGLKEAGELFF. CDR3 coding DNA: TGTGCCAGTGAGACTAGCGGTCTTAAAGAGGCCGGGGAGCTGTTTTTT.

The J gene is TRBJ1-5, the V gene TRBV11-3; D call uncertain. This CDR3 contains 15 residues. CDR1 is SGHNT and CDR2 is YENEEA in the germline V gene. V lost 0 bases and J lost 1, with 7 bases in between. DNA for the CDR3: TGTGCCAGCAGCTTAGAGGGCAGGAGCAATCAGCCCCAGCATTTT. This sequence encodes CASSLEGRSNQPQHF. The whole variable domain, remainder taken from reference TRBV11-3 and TRBJ1-5, is EAGVVQSPRYKIIEKKQPVAFWCNPISGHNTLYWYLQNLGQGPELLIRYENEEAVDDSQLPKDRFSAERLKGVDSTLKIQPAELGDSAVYLCASSLEGRSNQPQHFGDGTRLSIL.

J is TRBJ1-2 and V is TRBV29-1, with D possibly TRBD1 on 5 matching bases. The V gene lost 4 bases and the J gene lost 4 bases, with 13 bases spanning the gap. This CDR3 has 13 amino acids. Germline values: CDR1 SQVTM, CDR2 ANQGSEA. The CDR3 DNA is TGCAGCGTTGTCGGTCAGGGTCCCTATGGCTACACCTTC. Translated: CSVVGQGPYGYTF.

This rearrangement joins TRBV7-9 to TRBJ2-1; 11 positions agree with TRBD2. V lost 5 bases and J lost 6; bases outside the gene matches: 12. Germline-derived CDR1 and CDR2 are SEHNR and FQNEAQ (reference sequence). This CDR3 spans 17 amino acids. As DNA, the CDR3 is TGTGCCAGCAGCACCGAGATAGCGGGGGGGCCGAGCAATGAGCAGTTCTTC. Protein sequence: CASSTEIAGGPSNEQFF.

Only one count was recorded for this clone. The V and J genes are TRBV2 and TRBJ1-3; D gene ambiguous. V was clipped by 1 base and J by 4 bases, with 14 bases between them. This CDR3 has 16 residues. The germline V gene encodes CDR1 SNHLY and CDR2 FYNNEI. The CDR3 DNA sequence: TGTGCCAGCAGTGAAGTGCGGGCCGTGGGGGGAAACACCATATATTTT. It encodes CASSEVRAVGGNTIYF. Full variable domain (missing parts from reference TRBV2 and TRBJ1-3): EPEVTQTPSHQVTQMGQEVILRCVPISNHLYFYWYRQILGQKVEFLVSFYNNEISEKSEIFDDQFSVERPDGSNFTLKIRSTKLEDSAMYFCASSEVRAVGGNTIYFGEGSWLTVV.

This clone was detected a few times. The chain has TRBV7-2 and TRBJ1-4; 8 positions agree with TRBD1. Germline V gene lookup returns CDR1 SGHTA and CDR2 FQGNSA. This CDR3 contains 14 residues. V gave up 3 bases and J gave up 7 bases; unmatched junction bases: 4. The CDR3 nucleotides are TGTGCCAGCAGCTTTTCAGGGGGCAGTGAAAAACTGTTTTTT. Translation: CASSFSGGSEKLFF.

In this sample, this clone turned up once. J is TRBJ1-2 and V is TRBV5-1; 8 bases map to TRBD1. The CDR3 runs to 17 residues. Trimming cost V 4 bases and J 7 bases; bases outside gene matches: 18. Germline lookup yields CDR1 SGHRS and CDR2 YFSETQ. The CDR3 nucleotides are TGCGCCAGCAGCCTTACCGGGACAGGATCCCAAGGTGGTGGCTACACCTTC. Translating gives CASSLTGTGSQGGGYTF.

The V call is TRBV7-2, the J call TRBJ2-3, with D maybe TRBD2 (5 bases). The CDR3 is made up of 14 amino acids. V lost 5 bases and J 1 base, leaving 10 bases between the germline ends. Germline V gene data show CDR1 as SGHTA and CDR2 as FQGNSA. The CDR3 DNA reads TGTGCCAGCAGCCAGCGGAGAGGCACAGATACGCAGTATTTT. Residues: CASSQRRGTDTQYF.

The chain's CDR3 is CASSESGLAGNEQFF. The CDR3 DNA sequence: TGTGCCAGCAGTGAATCTGGGCTAGCGGGCAATGAGCAGTTCTTC. The chain uses TRBV25-1 and TRBJ2-1, with 8 nucleotides matching TRBD2. The J segment lost 6 bases and the V segment lost 1 base, leaving 5 bases of the junction unmatched. CDR3 length equals 15 residues. Germline loops: CDR1 MGHDK, CDR2 SYGVNS.

The sample holds one count of this clone. Different DNA sequences within this sample yield the same CDR3. The chain couples TRBV6-2 or TRBV6-3 to TRBJ2-7, with D possibly being TRBD1 (6 bases). The CDR3 length is 12 residues. Germline V gene data show CDR1 as MNHEY and CDR2 as SVGEGT. Trimming took off 3 bases at V and 4 bases at J, with 7 bases between the two ends. This chain's CDR3 is CASSYQGYEQYF. The CDR3 bases are TGTGCCAGCAGTTATCAGGGGTACGAGCAGTACTTC.

The genes are TRBV4-3 and TRBJ1-3, with TRBD1 as a possible D gene (5 bases). With 1 base removed from V and 5 bases from J, the gap between germline ends came to 18 bases. CDR3 length: 17 residues. CDR1 and CDR2 from the germline V gene are LGHNA and YSLEER. In DNA form, the CDR3 reads TGCGCCAGCAGCCAAGGGGGCACTAAGGCTGTGAGAAACACCATATATTTT. This translates into CASSQGGTKAVRNTIYF.

The V call is TRBV6-5, the J call TRBJ2-6, with 9 bases that match TRBD1. This CDR3 has 15 residues. Germline CDR1 MNHEY, CDR2 SVGAGI. With 7 bases clipped from V and 2 bases from J, the junction kept 3 bases outside the gene matches. CDR3 amino acids: CASNNRGPGANVLTF. The CDR3 DNA is TGTGCCAGCAACAACAGGGGGCCTGGGGCCAACGTCCTGACTTTC.